This T cell receptor (beta chain) was sequenced during a study of memory CD4+ T cells and cytomegalovirus serostatus. As for the study in general: This sample comes from healthy Belgian adults, fewer than ten CMV seropositive, around 26 seronegative.

Measured with immunoSEQ multiplex PCR; TCRdb has only the in-frame clones, and not every one. The table shows about 73,000 clones, with 60% to 80% occurring only once. There are 15 residues in the CDR3. Germline loops: CDR1 GTSNPN, CDR2 SVGIG (reference sequence). V trimming: 5 bases; J trimming: 8 bases; junction bases outside the gene matches: 13. Single viable CD3+CD4+CD8-CD45RO+ cells were sorted as the memory CD4+ T cells. The chain carries TRBV30 and TRBJ1-3, with 9 bases aligning to TRBD1. The clonotype comes from an adult in good health and CMV-seropositive. The sequenced material came from memory CD4+ T cells from blood. In DNA form, the CDR3 reads TGTGCCTGGGGGTCAAGCCGGGGACAGGGTCACACCATATATTTT. This translates into CAWGSSRGQGHTIYF. Full variable domain (outside the CDR3, taken from reference TRBV30 and TRBJ1-3): SQTIHQWPATLVQPVGSPLSLECTVEGTSNPNLYWYRQAAGRGLQLLFYSVGIGQISSEVPQNLSASRPQDRQFILSSKKLLLSDSGFYLCAWGSSRGQGHTIYFGEGSWLTVV.